These 14 T cell receptor beta chains originate from one sample sequenced in a study of early T cells in non-severe SARS-CoV-2 infection. TCRdb used MiXCR to reprocess the 5' RACE reads, holding one entry per CDR3 protein. Among over 30,000 distinct CDR3 sequences listed, 5% to 6.5% were seen once. The specimen was whole blood. All receptors derive from an adult who was a healthcare worker with PCR-confirmed SARS-CoV-2 infection or an uninfected control (not recorded which).

This clonotype was picked up many times. V and J are TRBV6-2 or TRBV6-3 and TRBJ1-6, with D perhaps TRBD1 (5 bases). The CDR3 has 15 amino acids. The germline gives CDR1 MNHEY, CDR2 SVGEGT. The V and J ends lost 6 bases and 5 bases respectively, with 14 bases between them. The CDR3 sequence: CASRPGTPDNSPLHF. The CDR3 DNA reads as TGTGCCAGCAGGCCCGGGACGCCCGATAATTCACCCCTCCACTTT.

This clonotype is labeled as medium-sized. CDR3: CASSQGLVYEQYF. The CDR3, as DNA: TGCGCCAGCAGCCAAGGGCTAGTCTACGAGCAGTACTTC. The chain joins TRBV4-3 to TRBJ2-7; no clear D. This CDR3 contains 13 residues. The germline V and J ends were trimmed by 1 base and 3 bases, with 7 bases remaining between them. Germline loops: CDR1 LGHNA, CDR2 YSLEER.

This chain links TRBV3-1 with TRBJ1-5, with unresolved D. The germline V gene has CDR1 LGHDT and CDR2 YNNKEL (reference sequence). The V end lost 0 bases, the J end lost 1 base, and 10 bases lay between the germline ends. The CDR3 sequence is 16 residues long. The CDR3 region is CASSQERVLSNQPQHF. DNA of the CDR3: TGTGCCAGCAGCCAAGAAAGGGTCTTGAGCAATCAGCCCCAGCATTTT.

This clonotype was counted at least ten times. This chain links TRBV12-3 or TRBV12-4 with TRBJ1-3; 10 bases line up with TRBD1. This CDR3 contains 15 residues. After removal of 3 bases from V and 8 bases from J, the junction contained 7 bases not matched to a gene. In DNA form, the CDR3 reads TGTGCCAGCAGTTTTGCGGGACAGGGGATTCACACCATATATTTT. Translating gives CASSFAGQGIHTIYF.

The CDR3 DNA is TGTGCCAGCAGCTTAACGGATACCTACGAGCAGTACTTC. Protein: CASSLTDTYEQYF. This rearrangement joins TRBV7-9 to TRBJ2-7; D is undetermined. The germline CDR1 and CDR2 sequences are SEHNR and FQNEAQ (reference sequence). The length of the CDR3 is 13 residues. Trimming left V 2 bases short and J 2 bases short, with 7 bases between.

This clonotype has ten or more counts. The genes are TRBV28 and TRBJ2-5, with a weak D call TRBD1 (6 bases). With 6 bases removed from V and 5 bases from J, the gap between germline ends came to 13 bases. This CDR3 is built from 13 residues. Per the germline V gene, CDR1 is MDHEN and CDR2 is SYDVKM. This CDR3 is CASSPGDGETQYF. The CDR3 region has the DNA TGTGCCAGCAGCCCAGGGGATGGGGAGACCCAGTACTTC.

In its sample, this clonotype was seen a few times. The V gene is TRBV10-2, the J gene TRBJ1-2; 7 nucleotides agree with TRBD1. V lost 2 bases, J lost 7 bases, and 7 bases stayed unmatched. Germline CDR1 and CDR2: WSHSY and SAAADI. The CDR3 consists of 14 residues. CDR3 region: CASSEQQGYGGYTF. In DNA form, the CDR3 reads TGCGCCAGCAGTGAGCAACAGGGGTACGGTGGCTACACCTTC.

The gene calls are TRBV2 and TRBJ2-2; D gene ambiguous. Germline V lookup: CDR1 SNHLY, CDR2 FYNNEI. The CDR3 has 14 residues. Trimming left V 0 bases short and J 7 bases short, with 9 bases between. The CDR3 coding sequence is TGTGCCAGCAGTGAAGCCGGTGCACACGGGGAGCTGTTTTTT. This gives the protein CASSEAGAHGELFF.

J is TRBJ1-4 and V is TRBV9; a possible D gene is TRBD1 (5 bases). CDR1 is SGDLS and CDR2 is YYNGEE in the germline V gene. The CDR3 runs to 13 residues. V was cut by 7 bases and J by 7 bases, with 14 bases left in between. The CDR3 loop reads CASGRGDSEKLFF. In DNA, the CDR3 is TGTGCCAGCGGGAGGGGAGATAGTGAAAAACTGTTTTTT.

This clonotype was recorded at least ten times. The chain employs TRBV20-1 and TRBJ2-7, with D possibly being TRBD1 or TRBD2 (5 bases each). Germline V CDR1 and CDR2: DFQATT, SNEGSKA (reference sequence). V lost 4 bases and J 0 bases, leaving 10 bases between the germline ends. This CDR3 has 13 amino acids. The CDR3 is CSATGTVSYEQYF. In DNA, the CDR3 is TGCAGTGCTACCGGGACGGTCTCCTACGAGCAGTACTTC.

The sample holds a few counts of this clonotype. The J gene is TRBJ2-1, the V gene TRBV18; no firm D call. The CDR3 sequence is 14 residues long. Germline CDR1 is KGHSH and CDR2 is LQKENI. V lost 1 base, J lost 6 bases, and 10 bases lay in between. CDR3 sequence reads: CASSPLHLVNEQFF. The CDR3 coding sequence is TGTGCCAGCTCACCACTCCACCTCGTCAATGAGCAGTTCTTC.

The table lists this clonotype with many counts. The chain combines TRBV7-6 with TRBJ2-1, with 8 bases aligning to TRBD1. The CDR3 is 15 residues long. V was pared by 5 bases and J by 1 base, with 4 bases of the junction left unmatched. Germline CDR1 and CDR2: SGHVS and FNYEAQ. The CDR3 DNA follows: TGTGCCAGCAGCGTAGGACAGGGATCCTACAATGAGCAGTTCTTC. Its protein is CASSVGQGSYNEQFF. Supplemented by reference TRBV7-6 and TRBJ2-1, the full variable domain reads GAGVSQSPRYKVTKRGQDVALRCDPISGHVSLYWYRQALGQGPEFLTYFNYEAQQDKSGLPNDRFSAERPEGSISTLTIQRTEQRDSAMYRCASSVGQGSYNEQFFGPGTRLTVL.

This clonotype was detected a few times. The chain combines TRBV7-8 with TRBJ1-1; no clear D. There are 14 residues in the CDR3. Germline lookup yields CDR1 SGHVS and CDR2 FQNEAQ. Trimming shortened V by 1 base and J by 4 bases, and 10 bases separated the two germline ends. The DNA for the CDR3 is TGTGCCAGCAGCTTAGAGCGAAGGCTCACTGAAGCTTTCTTT. Translating gives CASSLERRLTEAFF.

This clonotype appeared many times. The chain recombines TRBV7-2 with TRBJ2-7, with D possibly being TRBD1 (5 bases). CDR3 size: 14 residues. Germline V CDR1 and CDR2: SGHTA, FQGNSA. With 1 base removed from V and 4 bases from J, the gap between germline ends came to 11 bases. CDR3 amino acids: CASSLGGQGYEQYF. In DNA, the CDR3 is TGTGCCAGCAGCTTAGGAGGACAAGGTTACGAGCAGTACTTC.